This T cell receptor beta chain was recovered during a study of CD8+ T cells in alopecia areata. About the research overall: Treatment ran 6 to 18 months, with 6 months of follow-up afterward.

Treatment defined: oral pan-JAK inhibitor, 5-10 mg twice daily. In each case, RNA was isolated and then reverse transcribed into cDNA as the sequencing template. Generated by immunoSEQ multiplex PCR, the TCRdb table keeps only in-frame clones and is missing some. The sample lists 150,000 to 200,000 clones, roughly half seen once, with around 10% in the top ten. Per germline, CDR1 SEHNR and CDR2 FQNEAQ (reference sequence). V was trimmed by 4 bases and J by 8 bases, leaving 17 bases between them. This CDR3 has 14 amino acids. This specimen consisted of CD8+ T cells sorted from blood, obtained around week 52, from a patient treated with tofacitinib. This rearrangement joins TRBV7-9 to TRBJ1-2; D remains unclear. The source of this sequence is a human donor with alopecia areata. The CDR3 sequence is CASSSRTGTGGYTF. The CDR3, as DNA: TGTGCCAGCAGCTCCCGGACGGGCACGGGAGGCTACACCTTC.